The clone carrying this T cell receptor (beta chain) was counted a single time. Antigen: not known. Unstimulated Tregs (CD4+CD25+CD127-) and CD4+CD25- non-Tregs were sorted from PBMCs. The data are from a study of Tregs in tolerant kidney transplant recipients. General study results and limits: The small number of patients limits these findings pending further validation.

The data were produced by immunoSEQ multiplex PCR, yet TCRdb's version contains in-frame clones alone and is incomplete. The table includes approximately 260,000 clones, roughly 80% detected once. V lost 8 bases and J 6 bases, leaving 14 bases between the germline ends. The CDR3 covers 13 residues. The germline V gene encodes CDR1 PRHDT and CDR2 FYEKMQ (reference sequence). V usage is TRBV13 and J usage is TRBJ2-1; D is unresolved. Sequencing was done on a sample of CD4+ T cells from blood. This TCR derives from a human donor in good health. CDR3: CASGLSAGNEQFF. Here the CDR3 DNA reads TGTGCCAGCGGTTTGTCAGCCGGCAATGAGCAGTTCTTC.